This TCR beta chain was sequenced in a study of PD-L1 blockade in urothelial cancer. Turning to the study itself: Administration of atezolizumab to patients began at some point between 2013 and 2015, at 1,200 mg intravenously every 3 weeks. Blood analysis occurred 3 weeks (second dose) and 6 weeks after treatment start. Counts from blood samples showed a median of roughly 140,000 T cells. Chemotherapy regimens numbering 0 to 3 had been given to patients.

The CDR3 is 17 amino acids. Trimming pared 0 bases from V and 0 bases from J, leaving 12 bases between. Germline assignment: CDR1 LGHNA and CDR2 YNFKEQ. Only in-frame clones appear in the TCRdb table, and some are missing; sequencing was by immunoSEQ multiplex PCR. Of under 100,000 clones listed, roughly 82% are singletons. The TCR comes from a man aged 70 or older with urothelial cancer. Sequenced here: PBMCs, sampled around atezolizumab (anti-PD-L1) treatment. The chain is built from TRBV4-2 and TRBJ1-5; D remains ambiguous. CDR3 sequence reads: CASSQDGAGGSNQPQHF. In nucleotides, the CDR3 is TGTGCCAGCAGCCAAGATGGCGCAGGTGGTAGCAATCAGCCCCAGCATTTT.